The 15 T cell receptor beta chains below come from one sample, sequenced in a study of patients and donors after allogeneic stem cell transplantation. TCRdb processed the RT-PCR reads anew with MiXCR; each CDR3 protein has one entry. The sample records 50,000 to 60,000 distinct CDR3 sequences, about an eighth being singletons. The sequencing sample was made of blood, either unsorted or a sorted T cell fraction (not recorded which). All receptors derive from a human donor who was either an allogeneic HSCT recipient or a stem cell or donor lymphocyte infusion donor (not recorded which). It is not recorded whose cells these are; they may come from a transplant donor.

Here the CDR3 DNA reads TGTGCCAGCAGTGAATGGGCAGGGGGTGTTGGGCAGCCCCAGCATTTT. It specifies CASSEWAGGVGQPQHF. This sequence joins TRBV6-1 and TRBJ1-5; the match to TRBD1 covers 7 bases. This CDR3 region has 16 residues. The germline V gene encodes CDR1 MNHNS and CDR2 SASEGT. V was pared by 2 bases and J by 7 bases, with 11 bases of the junction left unmatched.

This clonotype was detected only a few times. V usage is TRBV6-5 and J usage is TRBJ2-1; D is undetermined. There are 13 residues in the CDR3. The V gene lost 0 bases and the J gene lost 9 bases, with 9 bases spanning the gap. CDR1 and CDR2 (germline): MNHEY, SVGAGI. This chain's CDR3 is CASSYSKKVEQFF. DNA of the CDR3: TGTGCCAGCAGTTACTCGAAAAAGGTTGAGCAGTTCTTC.

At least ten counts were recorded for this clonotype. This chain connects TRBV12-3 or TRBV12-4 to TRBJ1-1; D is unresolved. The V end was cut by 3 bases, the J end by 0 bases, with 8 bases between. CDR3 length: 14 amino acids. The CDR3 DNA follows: TGTGCCAGCAGTTTTGGGCAGTTGAACACTGAAGCTTTCTTT. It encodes CASSFGQLNTEAFF.

The CDR3 nucleotides read TGTGCCAGCAGGGGTTACGAGCAGTACTTC. Its protein is CASRGYEQYF. The chain combines TRBV2 with TRBJ2-7; D is ambiguous. V was trimmed by 6 bases and J by 4 bases, leaving 4 bases between them. The CDR3 is 10 residues long. Germline V CDR1 and CDR2: SNHLY, FYNNEI.

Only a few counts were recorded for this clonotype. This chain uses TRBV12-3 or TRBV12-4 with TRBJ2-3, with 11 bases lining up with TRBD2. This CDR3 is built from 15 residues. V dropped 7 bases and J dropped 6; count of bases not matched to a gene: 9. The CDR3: CASTSTSGSADTQYF. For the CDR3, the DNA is TGTGCCAGCACCAGTACTAGCGGGAGTGCGGATACGCAGTATTTT.

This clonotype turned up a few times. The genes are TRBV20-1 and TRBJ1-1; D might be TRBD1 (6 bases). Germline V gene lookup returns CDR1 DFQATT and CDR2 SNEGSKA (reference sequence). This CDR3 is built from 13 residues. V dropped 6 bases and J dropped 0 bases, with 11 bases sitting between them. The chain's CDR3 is CSAFRDMNTEAFF. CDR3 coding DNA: TGCAGTGCGTTCAGGGACATGAACACTGAAGCTTTCTTT.

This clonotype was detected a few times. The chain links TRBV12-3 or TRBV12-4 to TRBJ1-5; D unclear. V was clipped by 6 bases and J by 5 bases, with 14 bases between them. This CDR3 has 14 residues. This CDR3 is CASSILREDQPQHF. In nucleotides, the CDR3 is TGTGCCAGCAGCATACTCCGGGAGGATCAGCCCCAGCATTTT.

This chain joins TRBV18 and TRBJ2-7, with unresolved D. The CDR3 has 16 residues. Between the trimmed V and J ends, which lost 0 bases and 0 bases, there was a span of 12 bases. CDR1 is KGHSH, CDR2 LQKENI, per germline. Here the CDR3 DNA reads TGTGCCAGCTCACCACCTGGGGTAGGGCCCTCCTACGAGCAGTACTTC. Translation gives CASSPPGVGPSYEQYF.

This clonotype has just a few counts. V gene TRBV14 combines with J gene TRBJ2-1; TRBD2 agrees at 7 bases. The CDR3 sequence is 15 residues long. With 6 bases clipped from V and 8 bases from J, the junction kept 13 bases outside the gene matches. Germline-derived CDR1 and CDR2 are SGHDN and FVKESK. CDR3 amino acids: CASSPRREGPDEQFF. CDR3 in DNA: TGTGCCAGCAGTCCGAGGAGGGAGGGCCCCGATGAGCAGTTCTTC.

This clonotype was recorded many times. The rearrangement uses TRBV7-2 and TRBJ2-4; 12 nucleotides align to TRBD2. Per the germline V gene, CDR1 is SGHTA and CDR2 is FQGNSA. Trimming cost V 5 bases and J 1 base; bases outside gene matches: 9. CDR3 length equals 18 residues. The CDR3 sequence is CASSTRLAGAWAKNIQYF. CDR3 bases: TGTGCCAGCAGCACGCGACTAGCGGGAGCCTGGGCCAAAAACATTCAGTACTTC. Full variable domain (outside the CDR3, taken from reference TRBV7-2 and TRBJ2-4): GAGVSQSPSNKVTEKGKDVELRCDPISGHTALYWYRQSLGQGLEFLIYFQGNSAPDKSGLPSDRFSAERTGGSVSTLTIQRTQQEDSAVYLCASSTRLAGAWAKNIQYFGAGTRLSVL.

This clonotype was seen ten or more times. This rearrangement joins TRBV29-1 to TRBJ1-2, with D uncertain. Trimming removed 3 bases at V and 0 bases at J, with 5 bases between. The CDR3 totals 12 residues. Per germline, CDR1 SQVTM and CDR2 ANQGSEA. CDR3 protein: CSVDPTNYGYTF. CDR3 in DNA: TGCAGCGTTGACCCCACTAACTATGGCTACACCTTC.

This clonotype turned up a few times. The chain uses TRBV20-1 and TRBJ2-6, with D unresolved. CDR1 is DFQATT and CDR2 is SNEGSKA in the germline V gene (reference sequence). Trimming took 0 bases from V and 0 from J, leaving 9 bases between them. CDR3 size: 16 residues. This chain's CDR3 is CSARDPWNSGANVLTF. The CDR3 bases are TGCAGTGCTAGAGATCCTTGGAACTCTGGGGCCAACGTCCTGACTTTC.

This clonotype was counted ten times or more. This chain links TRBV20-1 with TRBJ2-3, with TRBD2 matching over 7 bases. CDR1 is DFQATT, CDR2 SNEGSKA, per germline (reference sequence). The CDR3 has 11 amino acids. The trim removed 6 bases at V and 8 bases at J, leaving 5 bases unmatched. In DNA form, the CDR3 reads TGCAGTGCCAGCTGGGGGGGTACGCAGTATTTT. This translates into CSASWGGTQYF.

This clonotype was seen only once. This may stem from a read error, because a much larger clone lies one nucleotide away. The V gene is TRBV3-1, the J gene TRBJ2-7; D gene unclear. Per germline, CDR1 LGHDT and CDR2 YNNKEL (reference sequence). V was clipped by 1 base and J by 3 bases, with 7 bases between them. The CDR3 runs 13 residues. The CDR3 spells CASSQVRDYEQYF. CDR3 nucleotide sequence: TGTGCCAGCAGCCAAGTGCGAGACTACGAGCAGTACTTC.

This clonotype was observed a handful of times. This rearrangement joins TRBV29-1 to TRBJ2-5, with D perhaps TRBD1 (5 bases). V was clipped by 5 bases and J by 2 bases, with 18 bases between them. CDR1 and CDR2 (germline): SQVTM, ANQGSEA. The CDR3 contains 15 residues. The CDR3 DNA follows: TGCAGCGTTTGTGTGATCCAGGGTCGGCAAGAGACCCAGTACTTC. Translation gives CSVCVIQGRQETQYF.